These T cell receptor beta chains were read from a single sample in a study of blood T cell repertoires in COVID-19. The repertoire was sequenced with immunoSEQ multiplex PCR; TCRdb's copy has only in-frame clones and lacks some. The sample lists about 170,000 clones, around 89% occurring once. Sequenced material: PBMCs or T cells enriched from blood (not recorded which). The receptors were sampled from a woman between 18 and 29 years old who had recovered from COVID-19. Each CDR3 is given with its conserved first and last residue. A D gene is named only where the DNA matches it firmly. Size tells how often a clone was seen (once, few, many) or the class of an expanded clone, and some rows leave it out.

j_gene: TRBJ2-1
d_gene: TRBD2
v_gene: TRBV11-2
len: 15
abundance: -
CDR3aa: CASSSILAGPGEQFF
CDR3nt: TGTGCCAGCAGCTCAATCCTAGCGGGGCCCGGTGAGCAGTTCTTC

j_gene: TRBJ2-1
d_gene: TRBD2
v_gene: TRBV19
len: 17
abundance: -
CDR3aa: CASQSLPLAGPHNEQFF
CDR3nt: TGTGCCAGCCAATCCCTTCCGCTAGCGGGCCCACACAATGAGCAGTTCTTC

j_gene: TRBJ2-7
d_gene: TRBD2
v_gene: TRBV3-1/TRBV3-2
len: 16
abundance: -
CDR3aa: CASSRGAGGHHYEQYF
CDR3nt: TGTGCCAGCAGCCGGGGAGCGGGAGGGCATCACTACGAGCAGTACTTC

j_gene: TRBJ2-2
d_gene: -
v_gene: TRBV27
len: 16
abundance: -
CDR3aa: CASSSLGSANTGELFF
CDR3nt: TGTGCCAGCAGCTCCTTGGGTAGCGCGAACACCGGGGAGCTGTTTTTT

j_gene: TRBJ2-7
d_gene: TRBD2
v_gene: TRBV7-2
len: 15
abundance: -
CDR3aa: CASSFQLAGGYEQYF
CDR3nt: TGTGCCAGCAGCTTCCAACTAGCGGGAGGTTACGAGCAGTACTTC

j_gene: TRBJ1-4
d_gene: TRBD1
v_gene: TRBV11-2
len: 14
abundance: -
CDR3aa: CASSLMTGNEKLFF
CDR3nt: TGTGCCAGCAGCTTAATGACAGGGAATGAAAAACTGTTTTTT

j_gene: TRBJ1-1
d_gene: TRBD1
v_gene: TRBV10-3
len: 16
abundance: -
CDR3aa: CAISDPGQGPNTEAFF
CDR3nt: TGTGCCATCAGTGACCCCGGACAGGGGCCGAACACTGAAGCTTTCTTT

j_gene: TRBJ2-3
d_gene: -
v_gene: TRBV4-2
len: 14
abundance: -
CDR3aa: CASSQGHSTDTQYF
CDR3nt: TGTGCCAGCAGCCAAGGGCACAGCACAGATACGCAGTATTTT

j_gene: TRBJ2-1
d_gene: TRBD2
v_gene: TRBV9
len: 15
abundance: -
CDR3aa: CASSLSGAGSGEQFF
CDR3nt: TGTGCCAGCAGCCTCTCAGGAGCGGGATCGGGTGAGCAGTTCTTC

j_gene: TRBJ2-5
d_gene: -
v_gene: TRBV2
len: 10
abundance: -
CDR3aa: CASRVETQYF
CDR3nt: TGTGCCAGTCGCGTAGAGACCCAGTACTTC

j_gene: TRBJ1-1
d_gene: -
v_gene: TRBV4-2
len: 11
abundance: -
CDR3aa: CASSRGAEAFF
CDR3nt: TGTGCCAGCAGCAGAGGAGCCGAAGCTTTCTTT

j_gene: TRBJ2-1
d_gene: -
v_gene: TRBV19
len: 14
abundance: -
CDR3aa: CASSLAGSYNEQFF
CDR3nt: TGTGCCAGTAGTTTAGCCGGGTCCTACAATGAGCAGTTCTTC

j_gene: TRBJ2-7
d_gene: -
v_gene: TRBV9
len: 14
abundance: -
CDR3aa: CASSVTTSTGEQYF
CDR3nt: TGTGCCAGCAGCGTCACAACCTCTACGGGGGAGCAGTACTTC

j_gene: TRBJ2-7
d_gene: -
v_gene: TRBV11-2
len: 15
abundance: few
CDR3aa: CASSSSGTRPYEQYF
CDR3nt: TGTGCCAGCAGCTCATCCGGGACACGTCCCTACGAGCAGTACTTC

j_gene: TRBJ1-4
d_gene: -
v_gene: TRBV30
len: 15
abundance: -
CDR3aa: CAWSVQGRRNEKLFF
CDR3nt: TGTGCCTGGAGTGTACAGGGACGGCGAAATGAAAAACTGTTTTTT

j_gene: TRBJ1-1
d_gene: -
v_gene: TRBV3-1/TRBV3-2
len: 15
abundance: -
CDR3aa: CASSHRDVRRVEAFF
CDR3nt: TGTGCCAGCAGCCATCGAGACGTTCGGCGGGTTGAAGCTTTCTTT

j_gene: TRBJ2-1
d_gene: TRBD1
v_gene: TRBV5-1
len: 15
abundance: -
CDR3aa: CASSLGQGAHNEQFF
CDR3nt: TGCGCCAGCAGCTTGGGACAGGGTGCACACAATGAGCAGTTCTTC

j_gene: TRBJ1-4
d_gene: -
v_gene: TRBV7-6
len: 18
abundance: -
CDR3aa: CASSKNRVGVARDEKLFF
CDR3nt: TGTGCCAGCAGCAAAAACAGGGTAGGGGTTGCACGCGATGAAAAACTGTTTTTT

j_gene: TRBJ2-1
d_gene: TRBD2
v_gene: TRBV7-2
len: 15
abundance: once
CDR3aa: CASLLAGANYNEQFF
CDR3nt: TGTGCCAGCTTACTAGCGGGAGCGAACTACAATGAGCAGTTCTTC

j_gene: TRBJ1-1
d_gene: TRBD1
v_gene: TRBV2
len: 13
abundance: -
CDR3aa: CASRAQGGSEAFF
CDR3nt: TGTGCCAGCAGAGCACAGGGGGGCAGTGAAGCTTTCTTT

j_gene: TRBJ1-2
d_gene: -
v_gene: TRBV18
len: 14
abundance: -
CDR3aa: CASSANRANYGYTF
CDR3nt: TGTGCCAGCTCAGCTAACAGGGCGAACTATGGCTACACCTTC

j_gene: TRBJ2-3
d_gene: TRBD1
v_gene: TRBV9
len: 14
abundance: -
CDR3aa: CASSVGDSPDTQYF
CDR3nt: TGTGCCAGCAGCGTCGGGGACAGTCCGGATACGCAGTATTTT

j_gene: TRBJ2-1
d_gene: TRBD2
v_gene: TRBV27
len: 18
abundance: once
CDR3aa: CASSLGREGSPNYNEQFF
CDR3nt: TGTGCCAGCAGTTTGGGGCGGGAGGGCTCCCCTAACTACAATGAGCAGTTCTTC

j_gene: TRBJ2-7
d_gene: TRBD1
v_gene: TRBV4-1
len: 14
abundance: -
CDR3aa: CASSQAGTDYEQYF
CDR3nt: TGCGCCAGCAGCCAAGCCGGGACAGACTACGAGCAGTACTTC

j_gene: TRBJ2-5
d_gene: TRBD2
v_gene: TRBV7-8
len: 15
abundance: -
CDR3aa: CASSSSGTSGETQYF
CDR3nt: TGTGCCAGCAGCTCCTCCGGGACTAGCGGGGAGACCCAGTACTTC

j_gene: TRBJ2-1
d_gene: -
v_gene: TRBV15
len: 14
abundance: -
CDR3aa: CATSGASSYNEQFF
CDR3nt: TGTGCCACCAGCGGGGCTAGCTCCTACAATGAGCAGTTCTTC

j_gene: TRBJ2-1
d_gene: TRBD2
v_gene: TRBV12-5
len: 13
abundance: few
CDR3aa: CASGREGGSEQFF
CDR3nt: TGTGCTAGTGGTCGGGAGGGCGGGAGTGAGCAGTTCTTC

j_gene: TRBJ1-2
d_gene: -
v_gene: TRBV7-9
len: 15
abundance: -
CDR3aa: CASSLPGGETRGYTF
CDR3nt: TGTGCCAGCAGCCTCCCCGGGGGGGAAACCAGAGGCTACACCTTC

j_gene: TRBJ2-1
d_gene: TRBD2
v_gene: TRBV2
len: 16
abundance: -
CDR3aa: CASKQGLAGGRNEQFF
CDR3nt: TGTGCCAGCAAGCAGGGACTAGCGGGAGGTAGGAATGAGCAGTTCTTC

j_gene: TRBJ1-4
d_gene: -
v_gene: TRBV30
len: 14
abundance: -
CDR3aa: CAWSVRQGREKLFF
CDR3nt: TGTGCCTGGAGTGTTCGGCAGGGTAGGGAAAAACTGTTTTTT

j_gene: TRBJ1-2
d_gene: TRBD1
v_gene: TRBV28
len: 16
abundance: -
CDR3aa: CASISGGQGIAHGYTF
CDR3nt: TGTGCCAGCATCTCCGGAGGACAGGGGATTGCCCATGGCTACACCTTC

j_gene: TRBJ2-7
d_gene: -
v_gene: TRBV7-2
len: 16
abundance: -
CDR3aa: CASSYSPGLTSSGQYF
CDR3nt: TGTGCCAGCAGTTATTCTCCGGGACTGACCTCGAGCGGGCAGTACTTC

j_gene: TRBJ2-7
d_gene: -
v_gene: TRBV21-1
len: 14
abundance: few
CDR3aa: CASSRDRVTYEQYF
CDR3nt: TGTGCCAGCAGCAGGGACAGGGTGACCTACGAGCAGTACTTC

j_gene: TRBJ2-2
d_gene: TRBD2
v_gene: TRBV7-8
len: 17
abundance: -
CDR3aa: CASSLVGLAGLTGELFF
CDR3nt: TGTGCCAGCAGCTTAGTGGGACTAGCGGGGCTCACCGGGGAGCTGTTTTTT

j_gene: TRBJ2-3
d_gene: TRBD2
v_gene: TRBV7-3
len: 14
abundance: -
CDR3aa: CASSLAGGTDTQYF
CDR3nt: TGTGCCAGCAGTTTAGCGGGAGGCACAGATACGCAGTATTTT

j_gene: TRBJ2-7
d_gene: TRBD1
v_gene: TRBV7-9
len: 16
abundance: -
CDR3aa: CASSDSTGTGGTYQYF
CDR3nt: TGTGCCAGCAGCGACTCCACCGGGACAGGGGGCACGTACCAGTACTTC

j_gene: TRBJ1-3
d_gene: TRBD1
v_gene: TRBV9
len: 15
abundance: -
CDR3aa: CASSAVDRVGNTIYF
CDR3nt: TGTGCCAGCAGCGCCGTGGACAGGGTTGGAAACACCATATATTTT

j_gene: TRBJ1-5
d_gene: TRBD1
v_gene: TRBV6-5
len: 15
abundance: once
CDR3aa: CASSATGESNQPQHF
CDR3nt: TGTGCCAGCAGCGCGACAGGGGAAAGCAATCAGCCCCAGCATTTT

j_gene: TRBJ2-5
d_gene: TRBD2
v_gene: TRBV24-1
len: 13
abundance: few
CDR3aa: CATGGAAGGTQYF
CDR3nt: TGTGCCACCGGGGGAGCAGCGGGAGGGACCCAGTACTTC

j_gene: TRBJ2-1
d_gene: -
v_gene: TRBV11-2
len: 16
abundance: -
CDR3aa: CASRRGARRAGYEQFF
CDR3nt: TGTGCCAGCAGACGGGGGGCGAGGAGGGCCGGTTACGAGCAGTTCTTC

j_gene: TRBJ2-2
d_gene: -
v_gene: TRBV7-6
len: 14
abundance: -
CDR3aa: CASSLRQGPGELFF
CDR3nt: TGTGCCAGCAGCTTACGGCAGGGCCCCGGGGAGCTGTTTTTT

j_gene: TRBJ2-7
d_gene: TRBD2
v_gene: TRBV7-9
len: 16
abundance: -
CDR3aa: CASSPGTSGSTYEQYF
CDR3nt: TGTGCCAGCAGCCCTGGGACTAGCGGGAGCACCTACGAGCAGTACTTC

j_gene: TRBJ1-5
d_gene: -
v_gene: TRBV28
len: 18
abundance: -
CDR3aa: CASSFVRGEGSSNQPQHF
CDR3nt: TGTGCCAGCAGTTTCGTAAGAGGGGAGGGGAGTAGCAATCAGCCCCAGCATTTT

j_gene: TRBJ2-7
d_gene: TRBD1
v_gene: TRBV28
len: 12
abundance: -
CDR3aa: CASGGQGHEQYF
CDR3nt: TGTGCCAGCGGAGGACAGGGGCACGAGCAGTACTTC

j_gene: TRBJ2-3
d_gene: -
v_gene: TRBV5-1
len: 15
abundance: -
CDR3aa: CASSLGSSSTDTQYF
CDR3nt: TGCGCCAGCAGCCTCGGGTCCTCGAGCACAGATACGCAGTATTTT

j_gene: TRBJ2-3
d_gene: -
v_gene: TRBV5-4
len: 16
abundance: -
CDR3aa: CASSLAPGGGTDTQYF
CDR3nt: TGTGCCAGCAGCTTGGCCCCAGGGGGAGGTACAGATACGCAGTATTTT

j_gene: TRBJ2-1
d_gene: -
v_gene: TRBV29-1
len: 12
abundance: -
CDR3aa: CSVDGQTPAQFF
CDR3nt: TGCAGCGTTGACGGTCAGACTCCTGCGCAGTTCTTC

j_gene: TRBJ2-7
d_gene: TRBD2
v_gene: TRBV28
len: 14
abundance: -
CDR3aa: CASGETLAGSEQYF
CDR3nt: TGTGCCAGCGGGGAGACCTTAGCGGGGTCCGAGCAGTACTTC